A single sample is the source of the 27 T cell receptor beta chains below, sequenced in a study of cytomegalovirus exposure and HLA in healthy donors. The PCR had 60 Vbeta and 13 Jbeta primers. The method was immunoSEQ multiplex PCR; TCRdb's version includes in-frame clones alone and lacks a portion of them. The sample shows around 92,000 clones, about four fifths of them seen only once. The sample comprised PBMCs. The receptors originated from a human donor in good health.

In this sample, this clone turned up once. The V and J genes are TRBV6-5 and TRBJ2-7; D is perhaps TRBD1 (6 bases). V was cut by 4 bases and J by 2 bases, with 9 bases left in between. CDR3 size: 13 residues. The germline gives CDR1 MNHEY, CDR2 SVGAGI. CDR3 DNA sequence: TGTGCCAGCAGTTCCGGACAGACCTACGAGCAGTACTTC. It yields the protein CASSSGQTYEQYF.

V and J are TRBV30 and TRBJ2-2; 11 nucleotides agree with TRBD1. V dropped 5 bases and J dropped 3; count of bases not matched to a gene: 14. Germline-derived CDR1 and CDR2 are GTSNPN and SVGIG (reference sequence). The CDR3 is made up of 18 amino acids. Here the CDR3 reads CAWGRDRGFRSDTGELFF. The CDR3 DNA is TGTGCCTGGGGTCGGGACAGGGGGTTTAGGTCAGACACCGGGGAGCTGTTTTTT.

The rearrangement joins TRBV7-9 to TRBJ2-7, with D tentatively TRBD2 (6 bases). Germline V gene data show CDR1 as SEHNR and CDR2 as FQNEAQ (reference sequence). Trimming took off 5 bases at V and 0 bases at J, with 17 bases between the two ends. This CDR3 region has 16 residues. The CDR3 loop reads CASSASRRDFSYEQYF. The CDR3 DNA follows: TGTGCCAGCAGCGCGAGTCGACGGGACTTCTCCTACGAGCAGTACTTC.

The chain has TRBV5-1 and TRBJ1-3; TRBD1 might be the D (5 bases). The CDR3 runs 20 residues. The V gene lost 0 bases and the J gene lost 0 bases, with 22 bases spanning the gap. Germline CDR1 SGHRS, CDR2 YFSETQ. CDR3 nucleotides: TGCGCCAGCAGCTTGGGGGGCCTTTACCAAAATGAACACTCTGGAAACACCATATATTTT. Translated, it gives CASSLGGLYQNEHSGNTIYF.

The gene calls are TRBV30 and TRBJ2-2, with 14 bases matching TRBD2. The germline CDR1 and CDR2 sequences are GTSNPN and SVGIG (reference sequence). The CDR3 extends over 17 amino acids. With V trimmed by 4 bases and J by 7 bases, 11 bases remained unmatched. The CDR3, as DNA: TGTGCCTGGACCGCCGGGACTAGCGGGAGATTGAACGGGGAGCTGTTTTTT. Residues: CAWTAGTSGRLNGELFF.

The V and J genes are TRBV2 and TRBJ2-1, with 11 bases aligning to TRBD2. The ends lost 3 bases at V and 4 bases at J; junction bases unmatched: 2. Germline CDR1 is SNHLY and CDR2 is FYNNEI. The CDR3 totals 15 residues. CDR3 sequence reads: CASSEVAGGYNEQFF. CDR3 sequence (DNA): TGTGCCAGCAGTGAGGTAGCGGGAGGGTACAATGAGCAGTTCTTC.

V and J are TRBV30 and TRBJ1-5; the D is unclear. The CDR3 has 14 amino acids. Germline CDR1 reads GTSNPN; CDR2 reads SVGIG (reference sequence). V was clipped by 3 bases and J by 4 bases, with 13 bases between them. CDR3 sequence: CAWRPPGWNQPQHF. The CDR3 DNA sequence: TGTGCCTGGAGGCCCCCGGGGTGGAATCAGCCCCAGCATTTT.

This chain connects TRBV29-1 to TRBJ2-2, with D possibly being TRBD1 (5 bases). Trimming shortened V by 5 bases and J by 1 base, and 11 bases separated the two germline ends. This CDR3 is 14 amino acids long. From germline, CDR1 is SQVTM and CDR2 ANQGSEA. CDR3 in DNA: TGCAGCGTTTCCGTCGACAGGAACACCGGGGAGCTGTTTTTT. Translated, it gives CSVSVDRNTGELFF.

This rearrangement joins TRBV10-3 to TRBJ2-5; TRBD2 is a possible D gene (7 bases). Looked up from germline, CDR1 is ENHRY and CDR2 is SYGVKD. V lost 3 bases and J 4 bases, leaving 15 bases between the germline ends. The CDR3 is made up of 15 amino acids. The CDR3, as DNA: TGTGCCATCAGTGATCTACGGGGGGCAGGAGAGACCCAGTACTTC. Translation: CAISDLRGAGETQYF.

The rearrangement joins TRBV5-1 to TRBJ2-7; possible D gene TRBD1, 5 bases. This CDR3 is 12 amino acids long. Trimming cost V 0 bases and J 7 bases, with 8 bases left between them. From germline, CDR1 is SGHRS and CDR2 YFSETQ. CDR3 DNA sequence: TGCGCCAGCAGCTTGGCAGGGTTTGAGCAGTACTTC. It yields the protein CASSLAGFEQYF.

The CDR3 loop is CATSRRQALLSPLHF. CDR3 DNA sequence: TGTGCCACCAGCAGGCGACAGGCCCTATTATCACCCCTCCACTTT. This sequence joins TRBV15 and TRBJ1-6; weak D call: TRBD1 (6 bases). Trimming pared 3 bases from V and 10 bases from J, leaving 16 bases between. CDR3 size: 15 residues. The germline CDR1 and CDR2 sequences are LNHNV and YYDKDF (reference sequence). Based on the CDR3 plus reference TRBV15 and TRBJ1-6, the full variable domain is DAMVIQNPRYQVTQFGKPVTLSCSQTLNHNVMYWYQQKSSQAPKLLFHYYDKDFNNEADTPDNFQSRRPNTSFCFLDIRSPGLGDTAMYLCATSRRQALLSPLHFGNGTRLTVT.

The gene calls are TRBV5-1 and TRBJ2-7; 7 bases map to TRBD1. Unmatched junction bases numbered 4, after V lost 3 bases and J lost 1 base. Germline CDR1 and CDR2: SGHRS and YFSETQ. This CDR3 comprises 14 residues. CDR3 bases: TGCGCCAGCAGCTCTAAGGGACAGTCCTACGAGCAGTACTTC. Its protein product is CASSSKGQSYEQYF.

The rearrangement uses TRBV19 and TRBJ2-2, with 7 bases identical to TRBD2. The V gene's germline CDR1 is LNHDA and CDR2 SQIVND (reference sequence). After removal of 4 bases from V and 7 bases from J, the junction contained 12 bases not matched to a gene. The CDR3 runs 16 residues. The CDR3 is CASSTGGISKGGELFF. The CDR3 coding sequence is TGTGCCAGTAGTACGGGGGGAATAAGTAAGGGCGGGGAGCTGTTTTTT.

The chain uses TRBV12-5 and TRBJ2-1, with TRBD2 identical over 9 bases. Per germline, CDR1 LGHNT and CDR2 FRNRAP. V lost 5 bases to trimming and J lost 4 bases; unmatched junction nucleotides: 9. This CDR3 comprises 16 residues. CDR3: CASGQLLAGPYNEQFF. CDR3 in DNA: TGTGCTAGTGGTCAACTTCTAGCGGGGCCTTACAATGAGCAGTTCTTC.

The V gene is TRBV27, the J gene TRBJ2-7, with TRBD1 matching over 9 bases. With V trimmed by 4 bases and J by 5 bases, 0 bases remained unmatched. The CDR3 is 12 residues long. The germline V gene encodes CDR1 MNHEY and CDR2 SMNVEV (reference sequence). The CDR3 sequence: CASSWTGDEQYF. Written as DNA, the CDR3 is TGTGCCAGCAGTTGGACAGGGGACGAGCAGTACTTC.

The chain has TRBV5-6 and TRBJ1-4; D perhaps matches TRBD1 (6 bases). Trimming stripped 5 bases from V and 7 bases from J, with 21 bases between. Germline loops: CDR1 SGHDT, CDR2 YYEEEE. This CDR3 has 16 residues. CDR3 in DNA: TGTGCCAGCAGTAGTCCGACACAGGGAGGGGTTGAAAAACTGTTTTTT. Its protein is CASSSPTQGGVEKLFF.

The chain is built from TRBV23-1 and TRBJ2-7; 10 bases map to TRBD1. TRBV23-1 has ORF status, its function being uncertain. V was clipped by 4 bases and J by 3 bases; unmatched bases: 15. CDR3 size: 18 residues. The DNA of the CDR3 is TGCGCCAGCAGTCCCCCGCAGTTCCGGACAGGGGGTCTCTACGAGCAGTACTTC. Translation gives CASSPPQFRTGGLYEQYF.

The genes are TRBV29-1 and TRBJ2-7; 10 bases align to TRBD2. This CDR3 comprises 13 residues. After removal of 3 bases from V and 4 bases from J, the junction contained 3 bases not matched to a gene. In germline, CDR1 is SQVTM, CDR2 ANQGSEA. This CDR3 is CSVDLAGVYEQYF. The CDR3 nucleotides are TGCAGCGTTGACCTAGCGGGAGTTTACGAGCAGTACTTC.

This chain connects TRBV2 to TRBJ2-1, with 11 bases matching TRBD2. CDR1 and CDR2 from the germline V gene are SNHLY and FYNNEI. The length of the CDR3 is 15 residues. The trim removed 5 bases at V and 4 bases at J, leaving 4 bases unmatched. DNA of the CDR3: TGTGCCAGCAGTATAGGGACTAGCGGATACAATGAGCAGTTCTTC. This codes for CASSIGTSGYNEQFF.

V usage is TRBV6-5 and J usage is TRBJ1-4; D remains unclear. Germline loops: CDR1 MNHEY, CDR2 SVGAGI. This CDR3 has 13 amino acids. The V gene lost 4 bases and the J gene lost 10 bases, with 13 bases spanning the gap. This CDR3 is CASSFGREGKLFF. CDR3 DNA sequence: TGTGCCAGCAGTTTTGGAAGGGAGGGAAAACTGTTTTTT.

The gene calls are TRBV2 and TRBJ2-7, with 8 bases matching TRBD1. V lost 4 bases and J lost 1; bases outside the gene matches: 0. The germline gives CDR1 SNHLY, CDR2 FYNNEI. This CDR3 is 13 amino acids long. The DNA for the CDR3 is TGTGCCAGCAGTGGGGACAGGTCCTACGAGCAGTACTTC. Residues: CASSGDRSYEQYF.

This clone was seen once. The chain employs TRBV7-8 and TRBJ2-3, with TRBD2 identical over 7 bases. There are 16 residues in the CDR3. Germline assignment: CDR1 SGHVS and CDR2 FQNEAQ. V lost 5 bases to trimming and J lost 6 bases; unmatched junction nucleotides: 14. CDR3 protein: CASSQWEGLAVDTQYF. Written as DNA, the CDR3 is TGTGCCAGCAGCCAATGGGAGGGGCTAGCAGTCGATACGCAGTATTTT.

This clone was recorded once. The chain combines TRBV7-8 with TRBJ1-4; 8 positions agree with TRBD1. CDR1 is SGHVS and CDR2 is FQNEAQ in the germline V gene. J was trimmed by 5 bases and V by 5 bases; bases with no gene match: 4. The CDR3 consists of 14 residues. CDR3 loop: CASSNRDRNEKLFF. CDR3 bases: TGTGCCAGCAGCAATAGGGACAGGAATGAAAAACTGTTTTTT.

The chain's CDR3 is CAISEPGELYGYTF. As DNA, the CDR3 is TGTGCCATCAGTGAGCCAGGGGAGCTCTATGGCTACACCTTC. The chain uses TRBV10-3 and TRBJ1-2; a possible D gene is TRBD1 (6 bases). Germline-derived CDR1 and CDR2 are ENHRY and SYGVKD. V lost 2 bases and J lost 4, with 11 bases in between. The CDR3 extends over 14 amino acids.

This chain joins TRBV30 and TRBJ1-6, with 7 bases lining up with TRBD1. Germline V CDR1 and CDR2: GTSNPN, SVGIG (reference sequence). CDR3 length: 14 amino acids. Trimming took 3 bases from V and 14 from J; bases not matched to a gene: 13. CDR3 sequence: CAWSHRGRGVALHF. The CDR3 bases are TGTGCCTGGAGCCACAGGGGCCGTGGAGTGGCCCTCCACTTT.

This clone was detected only a few times. A junction boundary mismatches the germline segment, possibly from a read error. The chain joins TRBV7-9 to TRBJ2-4; D is unclear. Germline CDR1 and CDR2: SEHNR and FQNEAQ (reference sequence). This CDR3 spans 11 amino acids. In DNA, the CDR3 is TGTTCCAGCAGCTTACGAGGCATTCAGTACTTC. It codes for CSSSLRGIQYF.

This chain's CDR3 is CASRPQGGGEAFF. The CDR3 nucleotides read TGTGCCAGTAGGCCACAGGGGGGCGGTGAAGCTTTCTTT. The chain is built from TRBV19 and TRBJ1-1; 8 bases line up with TRBD1. CDR1 is LNHDA, CDR2 SQIVND, per germline (reference sequence). Trimming cost V 6 bases and J 7 bases; bases outside gene matches: 7. This CDR3 comprises 13 residues.